This TCR beta chain was recorded in a study of blood T cell repertoires in COVID-19. Background on the study: The United States, Italy and Spain supplied acute and convalescent COVID-19 samples. From T cells, B-cell-depleted T cells, or PBMCs came the material, which was cDNA or gDNA.

The V and J ends lost 5 bases and 8 bases respectively, with 19 bases between them. Germline V gives CDR1 SNHLY, CDR2 FYNNEI. There are 15 residues in the CDR3. Methods used by the authors: Reference gene primer amplification gave nucleated cell count estimates. Only in-frame clones appear in the TCRdb table, and some are missing; sequencing was by immunoSEQ multiplex PCR. D and trimming were read from the DNA, whereas the V and J calls and clone size are those reported in that table. The profile shows approximately 220,000 clones, approximately 84% of them singletons. What was sequenced was peripheral blood. This sequence originates from a man aged 45-65 years who had recovered from COVID-19. The chain links TRBV2 to TRBJ2-1, with D possibly TRBD2 on 6 matching bases. This chain's CDR3 is CASSLDWGVGDEQFF. In DNA form, the CDR3 reads TGTGCCAGCAGTCTAGACTGGGGGGTTGGCGATGAGCAGTTCTTC.